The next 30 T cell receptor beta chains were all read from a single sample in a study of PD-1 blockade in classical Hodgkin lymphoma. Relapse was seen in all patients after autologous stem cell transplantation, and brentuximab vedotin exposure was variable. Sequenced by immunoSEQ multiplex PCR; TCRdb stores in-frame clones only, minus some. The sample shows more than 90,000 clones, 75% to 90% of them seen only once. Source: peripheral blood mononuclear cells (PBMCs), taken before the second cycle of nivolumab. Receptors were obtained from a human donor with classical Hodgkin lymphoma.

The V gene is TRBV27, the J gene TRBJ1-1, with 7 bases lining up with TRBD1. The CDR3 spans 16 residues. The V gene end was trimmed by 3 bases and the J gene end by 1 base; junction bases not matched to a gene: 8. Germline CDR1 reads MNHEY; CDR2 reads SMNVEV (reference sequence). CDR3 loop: CASSLTQGPQNTEAFF. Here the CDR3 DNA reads TGTGCCAGCAGTTTGACACAGGGGCCCCAGAACACTGAAGCTTTCTTT.

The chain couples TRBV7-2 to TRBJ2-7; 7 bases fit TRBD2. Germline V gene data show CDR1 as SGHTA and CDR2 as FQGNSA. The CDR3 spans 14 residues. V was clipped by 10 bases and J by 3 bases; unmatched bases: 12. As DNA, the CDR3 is TGTGCCACCCCCGTGCCGGGGGGTAGCTACGAGCAGTACTTC. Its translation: CATPVPGGSYEQYF.

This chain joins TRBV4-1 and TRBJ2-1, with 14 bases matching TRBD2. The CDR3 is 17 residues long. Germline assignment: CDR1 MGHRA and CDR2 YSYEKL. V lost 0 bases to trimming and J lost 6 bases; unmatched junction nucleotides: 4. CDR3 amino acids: CASSQDMGLAGVNEQFF. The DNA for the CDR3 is TGCGCCAGCAGCCAAGATATGGGACTAGCGGGAGTCAATGAGCAGTTCTTC.

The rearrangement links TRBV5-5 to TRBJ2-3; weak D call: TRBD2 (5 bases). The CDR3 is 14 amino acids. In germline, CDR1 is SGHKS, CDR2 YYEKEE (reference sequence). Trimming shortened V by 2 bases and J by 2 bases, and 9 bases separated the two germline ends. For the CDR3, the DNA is TGTGCCAGCAGCTTTGGGCTAGCCACAGATACGCAGTATTTT. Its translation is CASSFGLATDTQYF.

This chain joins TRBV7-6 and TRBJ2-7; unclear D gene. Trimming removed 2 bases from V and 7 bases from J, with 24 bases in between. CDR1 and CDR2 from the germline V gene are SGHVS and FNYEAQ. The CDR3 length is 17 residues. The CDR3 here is CASSLSVGVAGPWEQYF. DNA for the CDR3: TGTGCCAGCAGCTTAAGTGTAGGTGTGGCAGGACCGTGGGAGCAGTACTTC.

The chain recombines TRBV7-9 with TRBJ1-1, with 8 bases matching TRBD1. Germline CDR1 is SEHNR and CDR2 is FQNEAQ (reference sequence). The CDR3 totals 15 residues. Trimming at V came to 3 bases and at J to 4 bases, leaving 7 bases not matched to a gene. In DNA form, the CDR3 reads TGTGCCAGCAGCTTCCCAGGGGGCCGCGGCACTGAAGCTTTCTTT. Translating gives CASSFPGGRGTEAFF.

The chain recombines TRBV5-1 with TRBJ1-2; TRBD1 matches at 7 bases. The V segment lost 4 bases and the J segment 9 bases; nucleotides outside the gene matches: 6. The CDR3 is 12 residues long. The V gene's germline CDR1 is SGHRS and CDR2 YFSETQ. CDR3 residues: CASSLDRFSYTF. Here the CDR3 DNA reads TGCGCCAGCAGCCTGGACAGGTTTAGCTACACCTTC.

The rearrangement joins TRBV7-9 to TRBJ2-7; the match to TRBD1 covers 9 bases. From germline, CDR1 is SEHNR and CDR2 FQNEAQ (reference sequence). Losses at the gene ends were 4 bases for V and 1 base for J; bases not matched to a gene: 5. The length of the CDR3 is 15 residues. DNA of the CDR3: TGTGCCAGCAGCTCTGGACAGGGGTGGTCCTACGAGCAGTACTTC. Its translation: CASSSGQGWSYEQYF.

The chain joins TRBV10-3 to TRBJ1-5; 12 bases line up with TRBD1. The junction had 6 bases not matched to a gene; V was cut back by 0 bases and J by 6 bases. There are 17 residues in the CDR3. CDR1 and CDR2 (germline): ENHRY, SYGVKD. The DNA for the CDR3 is TGTGCCATCAGTGAGTCGTGGGGACAGGGGGCAGTTCAGCCCCAGCATTTT. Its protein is CAISESWGQGAVQPQHF.

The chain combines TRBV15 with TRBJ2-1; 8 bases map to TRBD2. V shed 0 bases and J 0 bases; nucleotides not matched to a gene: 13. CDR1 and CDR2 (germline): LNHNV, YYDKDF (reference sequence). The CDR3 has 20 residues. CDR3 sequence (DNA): TGTGCCACCAGCAGAGATAGGTTGAATAGCGGGGTCAACTCCTACAATGAGCAGTTCTTC. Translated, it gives CATSRDRLNSGVNSYNEQFF.

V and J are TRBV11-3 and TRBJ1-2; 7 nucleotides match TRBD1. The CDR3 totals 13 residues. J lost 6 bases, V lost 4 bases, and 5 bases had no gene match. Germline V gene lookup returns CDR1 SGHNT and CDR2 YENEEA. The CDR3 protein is CASSSHTGDGYTF. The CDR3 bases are TGTGCCAGCAGCTCGCATACAGGGGATGGCTACACCTTC.

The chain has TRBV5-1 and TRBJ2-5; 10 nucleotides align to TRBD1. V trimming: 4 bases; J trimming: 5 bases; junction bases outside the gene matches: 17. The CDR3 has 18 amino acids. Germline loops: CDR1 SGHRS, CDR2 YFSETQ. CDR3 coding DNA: TGCGCCAGCAGCCTTAATCCCCCGGGACAGGGGTTTTACGAGACCCAGTACTTC. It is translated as CASSLNPPGQGFYETQYF.

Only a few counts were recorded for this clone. This CDR3 is CASSWGDEQYF. CDR3 nucleotides: TGTGCCAGCAGTTGGGGAGACGAGCAGTACTTC. The chain employs TRBV27 and TRBJ2-7; perhaps TRBD2 as D (5 bases). Per the germline V gene, CDR1 is MNHEY and CDR2 is SMNVEV (reference sequence). The CDR3 is made up of 11 amino acids. V lost 4 bases and J 5 bases, leaving 6 bases between the germline ends.

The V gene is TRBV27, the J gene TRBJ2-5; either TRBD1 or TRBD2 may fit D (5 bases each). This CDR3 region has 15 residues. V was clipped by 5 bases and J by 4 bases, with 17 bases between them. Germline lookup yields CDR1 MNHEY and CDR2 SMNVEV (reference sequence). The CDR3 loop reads CASSLNWGNRETQYF. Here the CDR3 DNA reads TGTGCCAGCAGTCTAAATTGGGGGAATCGAGAGACCCAGTACTTC.

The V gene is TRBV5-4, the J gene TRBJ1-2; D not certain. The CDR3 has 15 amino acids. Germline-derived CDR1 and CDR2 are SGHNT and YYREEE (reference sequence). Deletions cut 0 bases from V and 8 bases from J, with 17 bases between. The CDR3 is CASSLGGIGIEGYTF. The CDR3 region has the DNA TGTGCCAGCAGCTTGGGGGGTATTGGAATTGAAGGCTACACCTTC. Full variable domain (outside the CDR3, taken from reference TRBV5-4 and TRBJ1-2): ETGVTQSPTHLIKTRGQQVTLRCSSQSGHNTVSWYQQALGQGPQFIFQYYREEENGRGNFPPRFSGLQFPNYSSELNVNALELDDSALYLCASSLGGIGIEGYTFGSGTRLTVV.

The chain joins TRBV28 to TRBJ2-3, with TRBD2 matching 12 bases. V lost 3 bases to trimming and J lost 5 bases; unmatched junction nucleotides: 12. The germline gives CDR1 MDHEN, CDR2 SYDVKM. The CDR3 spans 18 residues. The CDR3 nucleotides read TGTGCCAGCAGTTTGGGCCTAGCGGGGGGGCGGACAGGAGATACGCAGTATTTT. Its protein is CASSLGLAGGRTGDTQYF.

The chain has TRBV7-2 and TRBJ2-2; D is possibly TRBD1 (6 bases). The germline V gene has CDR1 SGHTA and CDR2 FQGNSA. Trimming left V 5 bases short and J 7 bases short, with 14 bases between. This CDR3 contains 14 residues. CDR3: CASSRYTGNGELFF. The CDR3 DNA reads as TGTGCCAGCAGCAGATACACAGGGAACGGGGAGCTGTTTTTT.

CDR3 region: CASSEIAGFTDTQYF. In DNA, the CDR3 is TGCGCCAGCAGTGAGATAGCGGGATTCACAGATACGCAGTATTTT. This chain links TRBV10-2 with TRBJ2-3; TRBD2 aligns across 8 bases. This CDR3 has 15 residues. The V segment lost 2 bases and the J segment 2 bases; nucleotides outside the gene matches: 3. The germline CDR1 and CDR2 sequences are WSHSY and SAAADI.

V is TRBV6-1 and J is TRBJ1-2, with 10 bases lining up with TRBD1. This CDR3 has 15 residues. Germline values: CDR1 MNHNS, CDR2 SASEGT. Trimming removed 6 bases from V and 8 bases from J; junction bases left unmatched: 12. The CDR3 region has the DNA TGTGCCAGCAGCAAACCGGGACAGGGGAGGGGAGGCTACACCTTC. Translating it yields CASSKPGQGRGGYTF.

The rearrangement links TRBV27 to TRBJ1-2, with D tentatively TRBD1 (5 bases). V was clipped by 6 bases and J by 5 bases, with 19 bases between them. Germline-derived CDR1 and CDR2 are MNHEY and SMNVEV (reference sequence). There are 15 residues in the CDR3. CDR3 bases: TGTGCCAGCAGACCGGGGTACCGAGGGGTATATGGCTACACCTTC. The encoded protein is CASRPGYRGVYGYTF.

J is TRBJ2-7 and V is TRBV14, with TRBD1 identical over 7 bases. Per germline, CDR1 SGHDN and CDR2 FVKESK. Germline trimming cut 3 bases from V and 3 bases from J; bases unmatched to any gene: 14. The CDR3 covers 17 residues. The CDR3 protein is CASSHLSGQAFYYEQYF. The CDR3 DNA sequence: TGTGCCAGCAGCCATCTTTCCGGACAGGCTTTTTACTACGAGCAGTACTTC.

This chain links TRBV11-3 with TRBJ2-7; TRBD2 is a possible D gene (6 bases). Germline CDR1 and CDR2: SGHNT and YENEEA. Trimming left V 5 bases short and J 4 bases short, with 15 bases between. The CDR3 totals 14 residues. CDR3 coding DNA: TGTGCCAGCAGCGGACCGGGGGTGTGGTACGAGCAGTACTTC. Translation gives CASSGPGVWYEQYF. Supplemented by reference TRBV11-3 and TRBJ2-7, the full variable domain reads EAGVVQSPRYKIIEKKQPVAFWCNPISGHNTLYWYLQNLGQGPELLIRYENEEAVDDSQLPKDRFSAERLKGVDSTLKIQPAELGDSAVYLCASSGPGVWYEQYFGPGTRLTVT.

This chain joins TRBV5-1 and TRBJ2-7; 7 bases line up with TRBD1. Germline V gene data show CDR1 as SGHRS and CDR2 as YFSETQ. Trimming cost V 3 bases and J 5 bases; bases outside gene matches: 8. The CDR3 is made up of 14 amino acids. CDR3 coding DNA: TGCGCCAGCAGCTCTTTTTCTGGACAGGACGAGCAGTACTTC. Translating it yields CASSSFSGQDEQYF.

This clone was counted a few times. The CDR3 region is CASTGLETQYF. CDR3 nucleotides: TGTGCCAGCACTGGTCTGGAGACCCAGTACTTC. The chain recombines TRBV2 with TRBJ2-5; no reliable D call. V shed 7 bases and J shed 5 bases, with 8 bases lying between them. This CDR3 has 11 residues. The germline V gene encodes CDR1 SNHLY and CDR2 FYNNEI.

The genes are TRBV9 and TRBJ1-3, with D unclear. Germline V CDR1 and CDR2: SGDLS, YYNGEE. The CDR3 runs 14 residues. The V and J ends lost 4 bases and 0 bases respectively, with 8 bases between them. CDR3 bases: TGTGCCAGCAGCCCGGATGGCTCTGGAAACACCATATATTTT. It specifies CASSPDGSGNTIYF.

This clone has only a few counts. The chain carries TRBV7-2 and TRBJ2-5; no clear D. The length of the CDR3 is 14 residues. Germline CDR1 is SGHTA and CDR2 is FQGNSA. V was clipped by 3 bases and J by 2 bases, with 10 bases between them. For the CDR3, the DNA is TGTGCCAGCAGCTTGCGGCAGAGACAAGAGACCCAGTACTTC. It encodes CASSLRQRQETQYF.

The CDR3 sequence is CASSVGVGPNTEAFF. The CDR3 nucleotides are TGTGCCAGCAGCGTAGGTGTAGGGCCGAACACTGAAGCTTTCTTT. This chain uses TRBV9 with TRBJ1-1; D remains unclear. Germline CDR1 SGDLS, CDR2 YYNGEE. Between the trimmed V and J ends, which lost 0 bases and 1 base, there was a span of 10 bases. The CDR3 runs 15 residues.

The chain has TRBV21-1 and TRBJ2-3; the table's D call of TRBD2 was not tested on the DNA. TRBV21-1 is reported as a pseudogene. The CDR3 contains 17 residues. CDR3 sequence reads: CASSKVERRGCTDTQYF. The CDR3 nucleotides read TGTGCCAGCAGCAAAGTAGAGCGGCGGGGGTGCACAGATACGCAGTATTTT.

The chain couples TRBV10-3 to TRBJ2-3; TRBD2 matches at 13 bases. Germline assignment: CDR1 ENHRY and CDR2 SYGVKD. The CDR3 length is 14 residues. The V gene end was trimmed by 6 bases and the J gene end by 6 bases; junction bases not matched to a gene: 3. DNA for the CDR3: TGTGCCATCAGACTAGCGGGGGGGGATGATACGCAGTATTTT. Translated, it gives CAIRLAGGDDTQYF.

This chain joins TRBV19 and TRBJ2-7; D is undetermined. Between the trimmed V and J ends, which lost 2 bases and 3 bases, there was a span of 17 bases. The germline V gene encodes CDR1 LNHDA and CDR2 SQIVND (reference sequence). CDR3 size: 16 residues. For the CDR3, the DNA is TGTGCCAGTAGTATAATCGGCGGCAGTCCGAGCTACGAGCAGTACTTC. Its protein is CASSIIGGSPSYEQYF.